This T cell receptor (beta chain) was sequenced in a study of human T cells and chemical hapten exposure. A word on this clonotype: Antigen unknown.

The V end lost 0 bases, the J end lost 2 bases, and 15 bases lay between the germline ends. This CDR3 is built from 16 residues. Germline loops: CDR1 DFQATT, CDR2 SNEGSKA (reference sequence). The time point: healthy volunteer bleed at 2 weeks. Total RNA came from unfractionated whole blood. Study outcomes and limitations: After DPC sensitization, TCRs above 1 in 1000 frequency showed no change.

MiXCR, applied by TCRdb to the RACE reads, yields one record per CDR3 protein. Here the sample spans around 130,000 distinct CDR3 sequences, approximately 10% being singletons. The receptor was derived from a male donor in good health. Some clones in this sample may be carry-over from other donors' samples. The sample taken for sequencing was whole blood. This chain joins TRBV20-1 and TRBJ2-3; possible D gene TRBD2, 5 bases. This CDR3 reads CSARDQTGWYTDTQYF. The CDR3 DNA reads as TGCAGTGCTAGAGATCAGACGGGATGGTACACAGATACGCAGTATTTT.